This T cell receptor beta chain emerged from a study of T cells in Graves' hyperthyroidism and ophthalmopathy. Overall study context: Blood was drawn when the patient was first diagnosed and still untreated.

The study based diagnoses on clinical symptoms, serum thyroxine and TRAb, thyroid ultrasound and orbital computed tomography. Out of roughly 9.1 ml of fresh peripheral blood came the PBMCs. CDR3 length: 14 residues. Trimming took off 5 bases at V and 4 bases at J, with 15 bases between the two ends. Study-wide findings and caveats: Stable hyperthyroidism was separated from ophthalmopathy by a model based on 13 V-J features.

Details on this clonotype: Its antigen is as yet unknown.

The TCR beta CDR3 regions underwent amplification using RNA transcripts as the source. Primed by the HTBI set, a first-round RT-PCR was run on the TCR CDR3. TCRdb independently ran MiXCR on the multiplex PCR reads; one entry per CDR3 protein. The repertoire includes approximately 720,000 distinct CDR3 sequences, around a sixth of them detected once, and around 15% sits in the top ten. Sample: blood. The chain couples TRBV12-3 or TRBV12-4 to TRBJ2-7, with TRBD1 as a possible D gene (6 bases). The sequence was obtained from a woman aged 45-65 years with Graves' hyperthyroidism that later progressed to Graves' ophthalmopathy. CDR3 coding DNA: TGTGCCAGCAGTGGGACACCAGAGGTGTACGAGCAGTACTTC. Translation: CASSGTPEVYEQYF.